The 8 T cell receptor beta chains in this list originate from one sample, sequenced in a study of cytomegalovirus exposure and HLA in healthy donors. It was with 60 Vbeta and 13 Jbeta primers that the PCR ran. Assay used: immunoSEQ multiplex PCR; TCRdb lists only in-frame clones, some missing. The repertoire has 91,000 or so clones, 60% to 85% of them found once; the top ten carry roughly 5%. Sequencing was performed on PBMCs. These TCRs come from a man aged 25-45 years in good health and CMV-seropositive.

The chain links TRBV9 to TRBJ2-7; 8 bases match TRBD1. Germline values: CDR1 SGDLS, CDR2 YYNGEE. J lost 1 base, V lost 4 bases, and 4 bases had no gene match. The CDR3 totals 14 residues. The CDR3 DNA follows: TGTGCCAGCAGCAAATACAGGGGGTCCTACGAGCAGTACTTC. Amino acid sequence: CASSKYRGSYEQYF.

The rearrangement links TRBV4-1 to TRBJ1-6; possibly TRBD1 for D (6 bases). Germline CDR1 is MGHRA and CDR2 is YSYEKL. The CDR3 extends over 15 amino acids. V was trimmed by 0 bases and J by 5 bases, leaving 8 bases between them. The CDR3 loop is CASSQDPGDNSPLHF. The CDR3 region has the DNA TGCGCCAGCAGCCAAGATCCAGGGGATAATTCACCCCTCCACTTT.

The J gene is TRBJ2-1, the V gene TRBV9; TRBD1 matches 7 bases. J gave up 6 bases and V 3 bases, and 3 bases lay outside the gene matches. CDR1 and CDR2 from the germline V gene are SGDLS and YYNGEE. The CDR3 sequence is 13 residues long. CDR3 in DNA: TGTGCCAGCAGCGACTCAGGGGGCAATGAGCAGTTCTTC. Translated, it gives CASSDSGGNEQFF.

The rearrangement uses TRBV7-9 and TRBJ1-1; D gene unclear. This CDR3 contains 12 residues. In germline, CDR1 is SEHNR, CDR2 FQNEAQ (reference sequence). V shed 5 bases and J shed 3 bases, with 7 bases lying between them. This CDR3 reads CASSAADTEAFF. In nucleotides, the CDR3 is TGTGCCAGCAGCGCTGCAGACACTGAAGCTTTCTTT.

This chain joins TRBV7-2 and TRBJ2-7; D ambiguous. V dropped 4 bases and J dropped 0 bases, with 13 bases sitting between them. This CDR3 is 15 amino acids long. Looked up from germline, CDR1 is SGHTA and CDR2 is FQGNSA. In DNA, the CDR3 is TGTGCCAGCAGCTCTTACCCTCCTAGCTCCTACGAGCAGTACTTC. Residues: CASSSYPPSSYEQYF.

This chain uses TRBV19 with TRBJ1-6, with D unresolved. The CDR3 runs 15 residues. V was pared by 1 base and J by 6 bases, with 10 bases between. Germline CDR1 is LNHDA and CDR2 is SQIVND (reference sequence). The DNA of the CDR3 is TGTGCCAGTAGTATAGTGGGCAGGTCTAATTCACCCCTCCACTTT. Residues: CASSIVGRSNSPLHF.

In its sample, this clone was seen a few times. The gene calls are TRBV4-3 and TRBJ1-2; the D gene is possibly TRBD1 (5 bases). Trimming cost V 0 bases and J 2 bases, with 7 bases left between them. CDR1 LGHNA and CDR2 YSLEER come from the germline V gene. CDR3 length equals 14 residues. DNA of the CDR3: TGCGCCAGCAGCCAAGATTCAGGGAACTATGGCTACACCTTC. Residues: CASSQDSGNYGYTF.

V is TRBV4-3 and J is TRBJ2-7; possible D gene TRBD2, 7 bases. Germline lookup yields CDR1 LGHNA and CDR2 YSLEER. Trimming cost V 1 base and J 4 bases, with 11 bases left between them. The CDR3 consists of 14 residues. DNA for the CDR3: TGCGCCAGCAGCCAAGGGGGGGGCAGGTACGAGCAGTACTTC. The encoded protein is CASSQGGGRYEQYF.